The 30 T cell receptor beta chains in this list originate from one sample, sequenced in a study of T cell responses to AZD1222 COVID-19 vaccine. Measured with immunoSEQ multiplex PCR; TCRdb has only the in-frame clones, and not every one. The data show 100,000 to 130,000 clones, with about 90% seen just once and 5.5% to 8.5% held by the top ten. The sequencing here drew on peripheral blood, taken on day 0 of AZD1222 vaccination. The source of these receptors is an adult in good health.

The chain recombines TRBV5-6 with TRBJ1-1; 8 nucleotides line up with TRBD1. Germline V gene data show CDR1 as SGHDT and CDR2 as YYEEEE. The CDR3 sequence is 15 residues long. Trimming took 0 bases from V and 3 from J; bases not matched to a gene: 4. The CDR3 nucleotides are TGTGCCAGCAGCTTGGTAGGACAGGGTTACACTGAAGCTTTCTTT. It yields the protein CASSLVGQGYTEAFF.

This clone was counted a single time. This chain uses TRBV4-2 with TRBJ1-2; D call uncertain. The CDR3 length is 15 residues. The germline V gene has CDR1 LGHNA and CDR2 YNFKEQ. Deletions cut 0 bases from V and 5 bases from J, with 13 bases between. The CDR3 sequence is CASSQDGGQEYGYTF. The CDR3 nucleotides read TGTGCCAGCAGCCAAGATGGTGGGCAAGAATATGGCTACACCTTC.

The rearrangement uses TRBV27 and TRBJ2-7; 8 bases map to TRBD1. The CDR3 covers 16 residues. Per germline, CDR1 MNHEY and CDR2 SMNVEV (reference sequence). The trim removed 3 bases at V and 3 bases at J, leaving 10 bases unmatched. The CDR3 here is CASSFKPGQANYEQYF. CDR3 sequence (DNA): TGTGCCAGCAGTTTTAAACCGGGACAGGCGAACTACGAGCAGTACTTC.

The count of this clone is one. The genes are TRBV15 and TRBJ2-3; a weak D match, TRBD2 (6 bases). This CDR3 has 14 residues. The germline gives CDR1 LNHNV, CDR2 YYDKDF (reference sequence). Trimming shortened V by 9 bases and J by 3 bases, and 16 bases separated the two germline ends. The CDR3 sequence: CATTRDSHTDTQYF. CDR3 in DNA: TGTGCCACAACTCGGGACTCCCATACAGATACGCAGTATTTT.

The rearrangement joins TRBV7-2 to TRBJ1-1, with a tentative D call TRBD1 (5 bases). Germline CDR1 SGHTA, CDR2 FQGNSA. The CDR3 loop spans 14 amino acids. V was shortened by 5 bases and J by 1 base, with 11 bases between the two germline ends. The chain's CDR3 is CASSRTQGNTEAFF. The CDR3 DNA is TGTGCCAGCAGCCGTACGCAGGGGAACACTGAAGCTTTCTTT.

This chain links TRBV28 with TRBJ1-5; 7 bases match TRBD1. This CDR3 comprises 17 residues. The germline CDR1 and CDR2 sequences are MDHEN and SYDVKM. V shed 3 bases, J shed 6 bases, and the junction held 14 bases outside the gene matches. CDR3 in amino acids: CASSFTYGQESSQPQHF. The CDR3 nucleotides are TGTGCCAGCAGTTTTACCTATGGACAGGAGTCAAGTCAGCCCCAGCATTTT.

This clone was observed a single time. DNA for the CDR3: TGTGCCAGCAGCTTCGGGACTAGCAAGTACTTC. Its protein is CASSFGTSKYF. This chain uses TRBV7-9 with TRBJ2-7, with TRBD2 identical over 9 bases. Per the germline V gene, CDR1 is SEHNR and CDR2 is FQNEAQ (reference sequence). The CDR3 is 11 residues long. Trimming removed 3 bases from V and 11 bases from J; junction bases left unmatched: 2.

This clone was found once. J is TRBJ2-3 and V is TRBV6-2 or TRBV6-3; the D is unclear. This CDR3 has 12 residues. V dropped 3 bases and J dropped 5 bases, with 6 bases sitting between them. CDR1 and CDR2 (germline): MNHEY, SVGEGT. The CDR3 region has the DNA TGTGCCAGCAGTTATCAGAGAGATACGCAGTATTTT. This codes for CASSYQRDTQYF.

CDR3 sequence reads: CASSVEAVTEAFF. CDR3 nucleotides: TGTGCCAGCAGCGTAGAGGCAGTCACTGAAGCTTTCTTT. The genes are TRBV9 and TRBJ1-1, with D uncertain. The CDR3 contains 13 residues. The ends were cut back, 0 bases at V and 4 bases at J, with 7 bases in the middle. Germline CDR1 SGDLS, CDR2 YYNGEE. Full variable domain (rest looked up from reference TRBV9 and TRBJ1-1): DSGVTQTPKHLITATGQRVTLRCSPRSGDLSVYWYQQSLDQGLQFLIQYYNGEERAKGNILERFSAQQFPDLHSELNLSSLELGDSALYFCASSVEAVTEAFFGQGTRLTVV.

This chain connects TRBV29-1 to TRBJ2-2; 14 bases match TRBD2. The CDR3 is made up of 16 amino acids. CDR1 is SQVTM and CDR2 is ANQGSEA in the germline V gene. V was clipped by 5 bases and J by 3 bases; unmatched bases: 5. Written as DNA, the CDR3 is TGCAGCGTTCTGGGACTAGCGGGAGAGGACACCGGGGAGCTGTTTTTT. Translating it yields CSVLGLAGEDTGELFF.

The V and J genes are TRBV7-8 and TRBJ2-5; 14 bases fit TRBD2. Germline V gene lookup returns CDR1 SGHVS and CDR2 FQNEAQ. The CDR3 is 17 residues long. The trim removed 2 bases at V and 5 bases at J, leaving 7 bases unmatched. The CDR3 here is CASSLRGLAGVGETQYF. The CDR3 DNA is TGTGCCAGCAGCTTACGGGGACTAGCGGGAGTAGGGGAGACCCAGTACTTC.

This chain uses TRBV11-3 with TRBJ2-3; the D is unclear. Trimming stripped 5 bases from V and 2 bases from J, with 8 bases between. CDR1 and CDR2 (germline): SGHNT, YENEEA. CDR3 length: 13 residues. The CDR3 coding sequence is TGTGCCAGCAGCCACCGTACCACAGATACGCAGTATTTT. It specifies CASSHRTTDTQYF. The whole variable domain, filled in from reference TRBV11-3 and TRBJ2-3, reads EAGVVQSPRYKIIEKKQPVAFWCNPISGHNTLYWYLQNLGQGPELLIRYENEEAVDDSQLPKDRFSAERLKGVDSTLKIQPAELGDSAVYLCASSHRTTDTQYFGPGTRLTVL.

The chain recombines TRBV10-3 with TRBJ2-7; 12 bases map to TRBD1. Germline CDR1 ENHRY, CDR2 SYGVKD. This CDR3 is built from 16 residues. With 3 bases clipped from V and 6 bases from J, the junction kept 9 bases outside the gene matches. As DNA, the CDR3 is TGTGCCATCAGTGAAGGGGGGGGGACAGGGGGCTCCGAGCAGTACTTC. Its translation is CAISEGGGTGGSEQYF.

The CDR3 region is CATSDPPLAAEQFF. CDR3 nucleotide sequence: TGTGCCACCAGTGATCCGCCCCTAGCAGCGGAGCAGTTCTTC. V usage is TRBV24-1 and J usage is TRBJ2-1, with a tentative D call TRBD2 (5 bases). Trimming pared 3 bases from V and 10 bases from J, leaving 15 bases between. Germline V gene data show CDR1 as KGHDR and CDR2 as SFDVKD. The CDR3 spans 14 residues.

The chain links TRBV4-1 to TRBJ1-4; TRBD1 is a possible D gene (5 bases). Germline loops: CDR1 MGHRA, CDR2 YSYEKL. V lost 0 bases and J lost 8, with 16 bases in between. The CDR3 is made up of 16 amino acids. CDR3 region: CASSQDPTRVGEKLFF. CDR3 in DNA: TGCGCCAGCAGCCAAGATCCCACCAGGGTCGGAGAAAAACTGTTTTTT.

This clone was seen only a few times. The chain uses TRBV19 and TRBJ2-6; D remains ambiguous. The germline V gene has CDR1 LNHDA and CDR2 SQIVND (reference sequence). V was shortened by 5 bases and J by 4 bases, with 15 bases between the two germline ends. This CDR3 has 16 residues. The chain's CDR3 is CASSFRGRSGANVLTF. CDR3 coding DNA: TGTGCCAGTAGTTTCCGTGGTCGGTCAGGGGCCAACGTCCTGACTTTC.

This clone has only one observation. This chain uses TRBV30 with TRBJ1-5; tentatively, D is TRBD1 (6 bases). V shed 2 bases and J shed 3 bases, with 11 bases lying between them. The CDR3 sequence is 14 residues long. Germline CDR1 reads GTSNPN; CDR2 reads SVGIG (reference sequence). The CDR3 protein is CAWSSRGLNQPQHF. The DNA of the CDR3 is TGTGCCTGGAGTTCCAGGGGCCTCAATCAGCCCCAGCATTTT.

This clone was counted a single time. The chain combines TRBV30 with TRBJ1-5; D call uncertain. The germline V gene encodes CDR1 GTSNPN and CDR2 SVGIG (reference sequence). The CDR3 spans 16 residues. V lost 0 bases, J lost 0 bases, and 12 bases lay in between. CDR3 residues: CAWSVEDPYSNQPQHF. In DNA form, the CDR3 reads TGTGCCTGGAGTGTAGAGGACCCTTATAGCAATCAGCCCCAGCATTTT.

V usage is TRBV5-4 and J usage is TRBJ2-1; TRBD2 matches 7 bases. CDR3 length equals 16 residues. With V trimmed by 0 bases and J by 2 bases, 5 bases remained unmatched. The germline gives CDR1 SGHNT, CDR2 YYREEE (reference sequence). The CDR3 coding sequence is TGTGCCAGCAGCTTGGTGGCGGGAGCTACCTACAATGAGCAGTTCTTC. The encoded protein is CASSLVAGATYNEQFF.

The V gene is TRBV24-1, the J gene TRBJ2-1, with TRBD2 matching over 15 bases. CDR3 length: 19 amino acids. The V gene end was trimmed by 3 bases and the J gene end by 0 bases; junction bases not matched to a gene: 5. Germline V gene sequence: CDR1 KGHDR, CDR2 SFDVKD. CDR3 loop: CATSDPGTSGRSSYNEQFF. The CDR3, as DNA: TGTGCCACCAGTGATCCGGGGACTAGCGGGAGGAGCTCCTACAATGAGCAGTTCTTC.

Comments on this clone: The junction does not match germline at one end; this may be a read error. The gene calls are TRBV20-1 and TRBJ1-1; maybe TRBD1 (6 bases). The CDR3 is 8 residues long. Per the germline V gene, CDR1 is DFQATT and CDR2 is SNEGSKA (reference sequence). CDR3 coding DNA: TGCAGTGCTAGGACAGGAGGGTTT. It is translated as CSARTGGF.

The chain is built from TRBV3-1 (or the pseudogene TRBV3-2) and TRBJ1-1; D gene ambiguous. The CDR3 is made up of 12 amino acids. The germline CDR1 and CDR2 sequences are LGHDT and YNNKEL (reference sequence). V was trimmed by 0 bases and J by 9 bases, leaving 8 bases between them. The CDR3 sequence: CASSQERQKAFF. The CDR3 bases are TGTGCCAGCAGCCAAGAACGGCAGAAAGCTTTCTTT.

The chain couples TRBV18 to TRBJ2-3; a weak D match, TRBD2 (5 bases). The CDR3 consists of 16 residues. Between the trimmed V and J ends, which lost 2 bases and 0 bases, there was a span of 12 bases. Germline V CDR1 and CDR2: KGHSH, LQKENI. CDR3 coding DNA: TGTGCCAGCTCACCATTCGCCAGCGGTAGCACAGATACGCAGTATTTT. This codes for CASSPFASGSTDTQYF.

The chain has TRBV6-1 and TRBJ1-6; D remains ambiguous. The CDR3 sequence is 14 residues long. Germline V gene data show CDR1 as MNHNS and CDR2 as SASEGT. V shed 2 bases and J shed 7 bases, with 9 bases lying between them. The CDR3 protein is CASSENPRNSPLHF. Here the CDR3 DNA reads TGTGCCAGCAGTGAAAATCCAAGGAATTCACCCCTCCACTTT.

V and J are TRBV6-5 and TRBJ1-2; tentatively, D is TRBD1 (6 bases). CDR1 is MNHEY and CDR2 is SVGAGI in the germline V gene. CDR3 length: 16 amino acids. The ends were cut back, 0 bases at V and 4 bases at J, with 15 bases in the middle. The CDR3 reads CASSYSYRADSYGYTF. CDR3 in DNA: TGTGCCAGCAGTTACTCCTACAGGGCTGACAGCTATGGCTACACCTTC.

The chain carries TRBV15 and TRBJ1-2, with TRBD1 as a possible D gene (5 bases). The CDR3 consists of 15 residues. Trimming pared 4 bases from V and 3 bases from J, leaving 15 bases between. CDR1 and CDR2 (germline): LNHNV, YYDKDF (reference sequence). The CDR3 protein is CATSTPHGTHYGYTF. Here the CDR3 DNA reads TGTGCCACCAGCACACCCCACGGGACTCACTATGGCTACACCTTC.

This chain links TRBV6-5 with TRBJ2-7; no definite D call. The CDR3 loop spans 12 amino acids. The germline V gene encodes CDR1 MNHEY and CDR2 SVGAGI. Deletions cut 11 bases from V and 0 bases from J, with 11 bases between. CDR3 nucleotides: TGTGCCTGTCGCACGGCCTCCTACGAGCAGTACTTC. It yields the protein CACRTASYEQYF.

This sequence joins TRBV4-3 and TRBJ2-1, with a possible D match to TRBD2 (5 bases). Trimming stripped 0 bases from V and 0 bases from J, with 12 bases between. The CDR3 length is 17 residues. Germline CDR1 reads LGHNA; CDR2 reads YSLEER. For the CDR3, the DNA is TGCGCCAGCAGCCAAGATCCAGCGGCGAGCTCCTACAATGAGCAGTTCTTC. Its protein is CASSQDPAASSYNEQFF.

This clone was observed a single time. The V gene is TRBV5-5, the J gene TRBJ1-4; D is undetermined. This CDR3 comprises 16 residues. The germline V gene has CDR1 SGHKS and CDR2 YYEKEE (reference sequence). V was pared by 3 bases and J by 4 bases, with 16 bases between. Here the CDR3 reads CASSSPDTGVNEKLFF. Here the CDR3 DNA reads TGTGCCAGCAGCTCTCCCGATACCGGGGTTAATGAAAAACTGTTTTTT.

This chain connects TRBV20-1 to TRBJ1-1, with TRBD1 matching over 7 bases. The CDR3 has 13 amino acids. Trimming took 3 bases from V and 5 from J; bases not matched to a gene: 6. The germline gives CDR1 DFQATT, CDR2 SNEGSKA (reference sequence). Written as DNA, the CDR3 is TGCAGTGCTAGTCCTGACAGGGAGACTGAAGCTTTCTTT. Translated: CSASPDRETEAFF.